This T cell receptor (beta chain) emerged from a study of blood T cell repertoires in COVID-19. In the study overall: Samples of COVID-19 (acute and convalescent) were obtained from the United States, Italy and Spain. T cells, B-cell-depleted T cells, or PBMCs provided the cDNA or gDNA that served as material.

CDR3 length: 16 residues. Germline CDR1 SGHTA, CDR2 FQGNSA. V shed 5 bases and J 6 bases; nucleotides not matched to a gene: 11. Original processing methods: It was from reference gene primer amplification that nucleated cell counts were estimated. Repertoires were generated with immunoSEQ multiplex PCR, while TCRdb's copy carries only in-frame clones and drops some. The V and J calls and clone size were taken over from that table, and D and trimming were inferred from the DNA. Among under 45,000 clones listed, 83% were seen once. This clonotype was sampled from an elderly woman with active or convalescent COVID-19. This chain links TRBV7-2 with TRBJ1-5; 9 bases are a match to TRBD1. The sample was peripheral blood. CDR3 in amino acids: CASSIMGQGSTQPQHF. CDR3 in DNA: TGTGCCAGCAGCATCATGGGACAGGGTAGTACTCAGCCCCAGCATTTT.